This TCR beta chain appears in the sequencing data of a study of T cells in Graves' hyperthyroidism and ophthalmopathy. Absent ophthalmopathy progression within 18 months defined stable Graves' hyperthyroidism. Pregnant or lactating patients were excluded, as were those with uncontrolled infection or other autoimmune disease. Study results and limitations: In the analysis, a 13 V-J model separated ophthalmopathy from stable hyperthyroidism. Most expanded thyroid clonotypes above 0.001 also appeared in blood.

This clonotype was seen ten or more times. Its antigen is still unknown. The V gene end was trimmed by 5 bases and the J gene end by 3 bases; junction bases not matched to a gene: 6. The CDR3 consists of 15 residues. CDR1 is SGHTA, CDR2 FQGNSA, per germline. It was RNA transcripts that yielded the amplified TCR beta CDR3 regions. TCR CDR3 regions were first amplified by RT-PCR with HTBI primers. TCRdb used MiXCR to reprocess the multiplex PCR reads, holding one entry per CDR3 protein. The sample has 550,000 to 600,000 distinct CDR3 sequences; around 17% are singletons. This TCR came from a woman between 18 and 29 years old with Graves' hyperthyroidism. J is TRBJ1-2 and V is TRBV7-2, with TRBD1 matching 10 bases. Sequencing was carried out using blood. CDR3 bases: TGTGCCAGCAGCCCGACGGGACAGGGGTACTATGGCTACACCTTC. It encodes CASSPTGQGYYGYTF.